A selection of T cell receptor beta chains follows, all from one sample in a study of cytomegalovirus exposure and HLA in healthy donors. Produced via immunoSEQ multiplex PCR; TCRdb's table is partial and in-frame only. Of about 140,000 clones listed, 70% to 80% are singletons. The sample taken for sequencing was PBMCs. These receptors were obtained from a female donor in good health and CMV-seronegative. CDR3s include the opening cysteine and the closing phenylalanine or tryptophan. D genes are given only for firm matches. Rows give clone size only sometimes, using once, few, many, or a class for an expanded clone.

j_call | v_call | clone_size | d_call | cdr3_aa | cdr3_nt
TRBJ2-7 | TRBV19 | . | . | CASSIIRGYEQYF | TGTGCCAGTAGTATAATCCGCGGGTACGAGCAGTACTTC
TRBJ1-1 | TRBV7-9 | . | . | CASSSIGGLTEAFF | TGTGCCAGCAGCTCAATAGGGGGATTGACTGAAGCTTTCTTT
TRBJ2-1 | TRBV5-1 | . | . | CASSLDRGYEQFF | TGCGCCAGCAGCTTGGATCGGGGGTATGAGCAGTTCTTC
TRBJ2-7 | TRBV11-3 | . | . | CASSLIGRTAAGEQYF | TGTGCCAGCAGCTTAATTGGCCGGACAGCGGCAGGAGAGCAGTACTTC
TRBJ2-1 | TRBV27 | . | TRBD2 | CASSPQGGNEQFF | TGTGCCAGCAGCCCCCAGGGAGGGAATGAGCAGTTCTTC
TRBJ2-1 | TRBV5-1 | few | TRBD2 | CASSPPGLAGLNEQFF | TGCGCCAGCAGCCCACCGGGACTAGCGGGTCTCAATGAGCAGTTCTTC
TRBJ1-1 | TRBV2 | . | . | CASRGWQGGETEAFF | TGTGCCAGCAGGGGGTGGCAGGGCGGGGAGACTGAAGCTTTCTTT
TRBJ1-3 | TRBV10-3 | . | TRBD1 | CAIRDRELPGNTIYF | TGTGCCATCAGGGACAGGGAATTGCCTGGAAACACCATATATTTT
TRBJ2-3 | TRBV4-1 | . | . | CASSQVPSSSDTQYF | TGCGCCAGCAGCCAAGTGCCAAGCTCGTCCGATACGCAGTATTTT
TRBJ1-6 | TRBV6-5 | . | . | CASKAQELNSPLHF | TGTGCCAGCAAGGCACAGGAGTTAAATTCACCCCTCCACTTT
TRBJ2-3 | TRBV5-1 | few | . | CASSSGTFTDTQYF | TGCGCCAGCAGCTCCGGGACTTTCACAGATACGCAGTATTTT
TRBJ2-1 | TRBV15 | . | . | CATSRDGAALGPGSEQFF | TGTGCCACCAGCAGAGATGGGGCGGCCCTGGGCCCGGGTAGTGAGCAGTTCTTC
TRBJ2-7 | TRBV6-1 | . | . | CASSEETRTASYEQYF | TGTGCCAGCAGTGAAGAGACTAGGACTGCCTCCTACGAGCAGTACTTC
TRBJ2-7 | TRBV28 | . | . | CASRSLYYEQYF | TGTGCCAGCAGGTCGTTGTACTACGAGCAGTACTTC
TRBJ2-2 | TRBV19 | . | . | CASRHASGHTNTGELFF | TGTGCCAGTAGACATGCCTCCGGACATACGAACACCGGGGAGCTGTTTTTT
TRBJ2-1 | TRBV5-1 | . | TRBD2 | CASFTSEGRPRNEQFF | TGCGCCAGCTTCACTAGCGAGGGGCGGCCCCGGAATGAGCAGTTCTTC
TRBJ2-7 | TRBV7-9 | . | . | CATLNTNYEQYF | TGTGCCACCCTGAACACCAACTACGAGCAGTACTTC
TRBJ1-2 | TRBV6-1 | . | . | CASKGEVGTNYGYTF | TGTGCCAGCAAGGGTGAGGTCGGGACAAACTATGGCTACACCTTC
TRBJ2-7 | TRBV27 | . | TRBD1 | CASRDRERVEQYF | TGTGCCAGCAGGGACAGGGAGAGAGTCGAGCAGTACTTC
TRBJ2-5 | TRBV25-1 | . | . | CASSDPTASKRRETQYF | TGTGCCAGCAGTGATCCGACAGCTTCCAAAAGGAGAGAGACCCAGTACTTC
TRBJ1-2 | TRBV29-1 | . | . | CSVEEGVHGGVGGYTF | TGCAGCGTTGAAGAGGGTGTACATGGGGGGGTCGGTGGCTACACCTTC
TRBJ2-7 | TRBV29-1 | . | . | CSVLTGQSYEQYF | TGCAGCGTTTTAACAGGCCAGTCCTACGAGCAGTACTTC
TRBJ2-5 | TRBV18 | . | TRBD2 | CASSPGLAQETQYF | TGTGCCAGCTCACCAGGACTAGCCCAAGAGACCCAGTACTTC
TRBJ1-2 | TRBV6-5 | . | . | CASSYSPGTYGYTF | TGTGCCAGCAGTTATTCCCCCGGTACCTATGGCTACACCTTC
TRBJ1-2 | TRBV30 | . | . | CAWSVRGLIYGYTF | TGTGCCTGGAGTGTCCGCGGTCTGATCTATGGCTACACCTTC
TRBJ2-1 | TRBV5-6 | . | TRBD2 | CASSLGLAGGPYANEQFF | TGTGCCAGCAGCTTGGGTCTAGCGGGAGGGCCTTATGCCAATGAGCAGTTCTTC
TRBJ2-3 | TRBV6-4 | . | TRBD2 | CASSDSSGATDTQYF | TGTGCCAGCAGTGACTCTAGCGGGGCCACAGATACGCAGTATTTT
TRBJ1-2 | TRBV27 | . | TRBD1 | CASSLSFNRGKHDGYTF | TGTGCCAGCAGTTTATCGTTTAACAGGGGGAAGCATGATGGCTACACCTTC
TRBJ2-5 | TRBV7-8 | . | . | CASRLDQGRETQYF | TGTGCCAGCAGGCTAGATCAGGGTAGAGAGACCCAGTACTTC
TRBJ2-5 | TRBV27 | once | . | CASSLSTPEWETQYF | TGTGCCAGCAGTTTATCGACCCCGGAGTGGGAGACCCAGTACTTC
TRBJ2-2 | TRBV5-1 | . | . | CASSPDYSNTGELFF | TGCGCCAGCAGCCCGGACTATTCGAACACCGGGGAGCTGTTTTTT
TRBJ2-3 | TRBV19 | once | TRBD1 | CASLGQGSADTQYF | TGTGCCAGCTTGGGACAGGGATCCGCAGATACGCAGTATTTT
TRBJ1-4 | TRBV28 | . | TRBD1 | CASSFSAIDRGTNEKLFF | TGTGCCAGCAGTTTCAGCGCGATCGACAGGGGTACTAATGAAAAACTGTTTTTT
TRBJ1-4 | TRBV10-1 | once | . | CASSDGQGFGEKLFF | TGCGCCAGCAGTGACGGGCAGGGTTTTGGTGAAAAACTGTTTTTT
TRBJ2-7 | TRBV2 | . | . | CASTRTANYEQYF | TGTGCCAGCACCAGGACAGCCAACTACGAGCAGTACTTC
TRBJ2-1 | TRBV7-8 | few | TRBD1 | CASRNRGQGAYNEQFF | TGTGCCAGCAGGAATAGGGGACAGGGGGCGTACAATGAGCAGTTCTTC
TRBJ2-2 | TRBV7-2 | . | . | CASNWAGQNTGELFF | TGTGCCAGCAACTGGGCGGGGCAGAACACCGGGGAGCTGTTTTTT
TRBJ1-1 | TRBV29-1 | . | . | CSVDSRGGHPSGDTEAFF | TGCAGCGTTGACAGTCGGGGAGGGCATCCGAGTGGGGACACTGAAGCTTTCTTT
TRBJ1-1 | TRBV7-3 | . | . | CASSFGHSNTEAFF | TGTGCCAGCAGCTTCGGACACTCGAACACTGAAGCTTTCTTT
TRBJ1-2 | TRBV28 | . | . | CASSRLRGAGGYTF | TGTGCCAGCAGTCGTTTACGGGGGGCAGGTGGCTACACCTTC
TRBJ1-1 | TRBV15 | . | . | CATSARGDTEAFF | TGTGCCACCAGCGCCCGAGGAGACACTGAAGCTTTCTTT
TRBJ1-1 | TRBV29-1 | once | TRBD1 | CSADGYRGTEAFF | TGCAGCGCCGATGGATACAGGGGCACTGAAGCTTTCTTT
TRBJ1-5 | TRBV6-5 | . | . | CASSYSRGNQPQHF | TGTGCCAGCAGTTACTCGCGGGGTAATCAGCCCCAGCATTTT
TRBJ1-5 | TRBV12-5 | . | . | CASGFRQANQPQHF | TGTGCTAGTGGTTTCCGACAGGCCAATCAGCCCCAGCATTTT
TRBJ1-2 | TRBV6-5 | . | TRBD1 | CASRGPGQGDDGYTF | TGTGCCAGCAGGGGGCCGGGACAGGGGGACGATGGCTACACCTTC
TRBJ1-5 | TRBV11-2 | . | TRBD1 | CASSPGTGGNQPQHF | TGTGCCAGCAGCCCAGGGACAGGGGGCAATCAGCCCCAGCATTTT
TRBJ1-6 | TRBV9 | . | . | CASSAPGGRPLHF | TGTGCCAGCAGCGCCCCGGGGGGGAGACCCCTCCACTTT
TRBJ2-1 | TRBV5-1 | . | . | CASSDRRRTYNEQFF | TGCGCCAGCAGCGACAGGAGGAGGACCTACAATGAGCAGTTCTTC
TRBJ1-3 | TRBV25-1 | . | . | CASSEGFRGNTIYF | TGTGCCAGCAGTGAAGGTTTCAGGGGAAACACCATATATTTT
TRBJ2-3 | TRBV7-2 | . | TRBD1 | CASSSRGRTQYF | TGTGCCAGCAGCTCCAGGGGGCGTACGCAGTATTTT
TRBJ1-2 | TRBV15 | . | . | CATSRRSGGPEATRGYTF | TGTGCCACCAGCAGAAGGTCGGGGGGGCCGGAAGCCACTAGGGGCTACACCTTC
TRBJ2-3 | TRBV7-9 | . | . | CASSPSGSNADTQYF | TGTGCCAGCAGCCCAAGTGGTAGCAACGCAGATACGCAGTATTTT
TRBJ1-2 | TRBV2 | . | TRBD1 | CASGDRGRDYGYTF | TGTGCCAGCGGTGACAGGGGGCGCGACTATGGCTACACCTTC
TRBJ2-1 | TRBV6-5 | few | TRBD2 | CASSPGLANEQFF | TGTGCCAGCAGTCCGGGACTAGCCAATGAGCAGTTCTTC
TRBJ2-5 | TRBV5-1 | . | . | CASSLDIQETQYF | TGCGCCAGCAGCTTGGATATTCAAGAGACCCAGTACTTC
TRBJ2-7 | TRBV5-5 | . | TRBD1 | CASGRTGDYEQYF | TGTGCCAGCGGTAGGACAGGAGACTACGAGCAGTACTTC